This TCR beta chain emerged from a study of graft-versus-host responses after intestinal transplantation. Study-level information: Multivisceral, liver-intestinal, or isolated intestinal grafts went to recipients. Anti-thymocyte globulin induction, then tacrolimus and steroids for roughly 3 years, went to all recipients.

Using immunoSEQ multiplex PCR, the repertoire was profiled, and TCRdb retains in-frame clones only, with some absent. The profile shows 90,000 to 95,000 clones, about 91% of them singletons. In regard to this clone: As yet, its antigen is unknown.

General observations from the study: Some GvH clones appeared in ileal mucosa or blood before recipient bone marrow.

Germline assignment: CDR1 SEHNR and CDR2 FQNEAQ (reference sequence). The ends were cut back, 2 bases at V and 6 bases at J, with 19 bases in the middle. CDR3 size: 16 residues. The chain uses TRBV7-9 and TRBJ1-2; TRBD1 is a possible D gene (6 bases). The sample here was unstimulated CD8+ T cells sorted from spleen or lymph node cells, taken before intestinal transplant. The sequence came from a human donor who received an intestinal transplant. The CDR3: CASSLPSGVLRDGYTF. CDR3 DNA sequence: TGTGCCAGCAGCTTACCCTCAGGGGTCCTTAGAGATGGCTACACCTTC.